The rows below give T cell receptor beta chains drawn from one sample of a study of cytomegalovirus exposure and HLA in healthy donors. This table comes from immunoSEQ multiplex PCR, and its TCRdb copy is limited to in-frame clones, with some not included. The repertoire has around 190,000 clones, roughly 90% of them found once; the top ten carry 1% to 1.4%. The specimen was PBMCs. These receptor sequences come from a boy between 2 and 10 years old in good health and CMV-seronegative. CDR3s include the opening cysteine and the closing phenylalanine or tryptophan. A D gene is named only where the DNA matches it firmly. Clone size appears in some rows only: once, few, many, or a class for an expanded clone.

CDR3 protein: CASSADRGSNQPQHF
CDR3 DNA: TGTGCCAGCAGTGCCGACAGGGGGAGCAATCAGCCCCAGCATTTT
J gene: TRBJ1-5
clone size: -
D gene: TRBD1
V gene: TRBV6-1
CDR3 length: 15

CDR3 protein: CASSLGGANEKLFF
CDR3 DNA: TGTGCCAGCAGCTTGGGGGGGGCTAATGAAAAACTGTTTTTT
J gene: TRBJ1-4
clone size: -
D gene: -
V gene: TRBV5-5
CDR3 length: 14

CDR3 protein: CASSNEPNTEAFF
CDR3 DNA: TGTGCCAGCAGTAACGAGCCAAACACTGAAGCTTTCTTT
J gene: TRBJ1-1
clone size: -
D gene: -
V gene: TRBV2
CDR3 length: 13

CDR3 protein: CASSLDRQNTEAFF
CDR3 DNA: TGTGCCAGCAGCTTAGATAGACAGAACACTGAAGCTTTCTTT
J gene: TRBJ1-1
clone size: -
D gene: -
V gene: TRBV13
CDR3 length: 14

CDR3 protein: CSAVRGETQYF
CDR3 DNA: TGCAGTGCTGTGAGAGGGGAGACCCAGTACTTC
J gene: TRBJ2-5
clone size: -
D gene: -
V gene: TRBV20-1
CDR3 length: 11

CDR3 protein: CASMQGQGVRYEQFF
CDR3 DNA: TGTGCCAGCATGCAGGGACAGGGAGTTAGATATGAGCAGTTCTTC
J gene: TRBJ2-1
clone size: -
D gene: TRBD1
V gene: TRBV27
CDR3 length: 15

CDR3 protein: CASSPSSGFTGNEQFF
CDR3 DNA: TGCGCCAGCAGCCCTAGTTCTGGGTTCACTGGCAATGAGCAGTTCTTC
J gene: TRBJ2-1
clone size: -
D gene: -
V gene: TRBV5-1
CDR3 length: 16

CDR3 protein: CASSFGGGADTQYF
CDR3 DNA: TGTGCCAGCAGCTTTGGCGGGGGGGCAGATACGCAGTATTTT
J gene: TRBJ2-3
clone size: -
D gene: TRBD2
V gene: TRBV7-3
CDR3 length: 14

CDR3 protein: CASSIRGLNTGELFF
CDR3 DNA: TGTGCCAGCAGCATAAGGGGTTTGAACACCGGGGAGCTGTTTTTT
J gene: TRBJ2-2
clone size: -
D gene: -
V gene: TRBV11-3
CDR3 length: 15

CDR3 protein: CASSPGTSGPLSSYEQYF
CDR3 DNA: TGTGCCAGCAGTCCCGGGACTAGCGGGCCCCTAAGCTCCTACGAGCAGTACTTC
J gene: TRBJ2-7
clone size: -
D gene: TRBD2
V gene: TRBV7-2
CDR3 length: 18

CDR3 protein: CASSFPLAGVHGELFF
CDR3 DNA: TGTGCCAGCAGCTTCCCCCTAGCGGGAGTGCACGGGGAGCTGTTTTTT
J gene: TRBJ2-2
clone size: -
D gene: TRBD2
V gene: TRBV5-6
CDR3 length: 16

CDR3 protein: CASSAASGRARSYEQYF
CDR3 DNA: TGTGCCAGCAGCGCTGCGAGCGGGAGGGCCCGGTCCTACGAGCAGTACTTC
J gene: TRBJ2-7
clone size: -
D gene: TRBD2
V gene: TRBV7-2
CDR3 length: 17

CDR3 protein: CASSQGPRLATSTDTQYF
CDR3 DNA: TGTGCCAGCAGCCAAGGGCCCCGACTAGCCACTAGCACAGATACGCAGTATTTT
J gene: TRBJ2-3
clone size: -
D gene: TRBD2
V gene: TRBV2
CDR3 length: 18

CDR3 protein: CSVEDRRQGNYEQYF
CDR3 DNA: TGCAGCGTTGAAGATCGTAGGCAGGGGAACTACGAGCAGTACTTC
J gene: TRBJ2-7
clone size: -
D gene: -
V gene: TRBV29-1
CDR3 length: 15

CDR3 protein: CASSPGRTYGYTF
CDR3 DNA: TGTGCCAGCTCACCCGGACGGACATATGGCTACACCTTC
J gene: TRBJ1-2
clone size: -
D gene: -
V gene: TRBV18
CDR3 length: 13

CDR3 protein: CASSVAKDRASYEQYF
CDR3 DNA: TGTGCCAGCAGCGTAGCTAAGGACAGGGCGTCCTACGAGCAGTACTTC
J gene: TRBJ2-7
clone size: -
D gene: TRBD1
V gene: TRBV9
CDR3 length: 16

CDR3 protein: CARSLSQQPQHF
CDR3 DNA: TGTGCCAGAAGCTTGAGTCAGCAGCCCCAGCATTTT
J gene: TRBJ1-5
clone size: -
D gene: -
V gene: TRBV5-3
CDR3 length: 12

CDR3 protein: CASSEAEPGGSETQYF
CDR3 DNA: TGTGCCAGCAGTGAAGCGGAGCCAGGGGGCTCCGAGACCCAGTACTTC
J gene: TRBJ2-5
clone size: -
D gene: TRBD1
V gene: TRBV6-1
CDR3 length: 16

CDR3 protein: CASSTLKQNTEAFF
CDR3 DNA: TGTGCCAGTAGTACTCTCAAACAGAACACTGAAGCTTTCTTT
J gene: TRBJ1-1
clone size: few
D gene: -
V gene: TRBV19
CDR3 length: 14

CDR3 protein: CSVGQGGRPEAFF
CDR3 DNA: TGCAGCGTCGGACAGGGAGGTCGACCTGAAGCTTTCTTT
J gene: TRBJ1-1
clone size: -
D gene: TRBD1
V gene: TRBV29-1
CDR3 length: 13